These 9 T cell receptor beta chains originate from one sample sequenced in a study of shared T cell receptors in the human thymus. Method: immunoSEQ multiplex PCR; TCRdb's copy keeps in-frame clones and lacks some. Of roughly 660,000 clones listed, over 75% were seen once; the top ten hold 0.01%. These data are also associated with another study on human thymus T cells.

Sequenced input: thymocytes. The source is a boy younger than two with a congenital heart defect.

This chain joins TRBV18 and TRBJ2-1, with 8 bases matching TRBD1. The CDR3 has 17 residues. Germline assignment: CDR1 KGHSH and CDR2 LQKENI. The junction had 9 bases not matched to a gene; V was cut back by 4 bases and J by 1 base. The CDR3 DNA reads as TGTGCCAGCTCACGAGGTCCTACAGGGGGTTCCTACAATGAGCAGTTCTTC. Translating gives CASSRGPTGGSYNEQFF.

The chain couples TRBV6-1 to TRBJ2-7, with 7 bases aligning to TRBD1. CDR1 and CDR2 from the germline V gene are MNHNS and SASEGT. V lost 6 bases, J lost 4 bases, and 12 bases stayed unmatched. This CDR3 is built from 15 residues. The CDR3 here is CASRPPDRAFYEQYF. DNA of the CDR3: TGTGCCAGCAGACCTCCCGACAGGGCTTTTTACGAGCAGTACTTC.

The chain uses TRBV4-1 and TRBJ2-5, with 10 bases identical to TRBD2. The V and J ends lost 2 bases and 4 bases, in that order; junction bases with no gene match: 10. The CDR3 runs 17 residues. Germline lookup yields CDR1 MGHRA and CDR2 YSYEKL. The CDR3 spells CASSQLAGDTRRETQYF. As DNA, the CDR3 is TGCGCCAGCAGCCAACTAGCGGGAGATACGAGAAGAGAGACCCAGTACTTC.

The chain couples TRBV7-2 to TRBJ2-7; 10 bases match TRBD1. Per germline, CDR1 SGHTA and CDR2 FQGNSA. J gave up 5 bases and V 1 base, and 8 bases lay outside the gene matches. CDR3 length: 16 amino acids. This CDR3 is CASSLGGTGATNEQYF. Here the CDR3 DNA reads TGTGCCAGCAGCTTAGGGGGGACAGGGGCCACGAACGAGCAGTACTTC.

This chain uses TRBV4-2 with TRBJ2-1; D might be TRBD2 (6 bases). Germline V gives CDR1 LGHNA, CDR2 YNFKEQ. This CDR3 is 17 amino acids long. Trimming removed 3 bases at V and 8 bases at J, with 23 bases between. CDR3 sequence: CASSQNIPGLSSDEQFF. The CDR3 coding sequence is TGTGCCAGCAGCCAGAACATTCCGGGACTCAGCTCCGATGAGCAGTTCTTC.

V and J are TRBV4-2 and TRBJ2-1; 12 bases agree with TRBD2. This CDR3 has 21 residues. V trimming: 1 base; J trimming: 6 bases; junction bases outside the gene matches: 19. The germline CDR1 and CDR2 sequences are LGHNA and YNFKEQ. The CDR3 DNA is TGTGCCAGCAGCCAAGCGATGGAGACTAGCGGGAGAGTTCCGAGTGGCAATGAGCAGTTCTTC. It codes for CASSQAMETSGRVPSGNEQFF.

The chain recombines TRBV27 with TRBJ2-1; weak D call: TRBD2 (6 bases). CDR1 and CDR2 (germline): MNHEY, SMNVEV (reference sequence). The CDR3 covers 11 residues. V was trimmed by 9 bases and J by 11 bases, leaving 14 bases between them. Here the CDR3 DNA reads TGTGCCAGTTGGAGGGACGGGAAGCAGTTCTTC. Its translation is CASWRDGKQFF.

The chain couples TRBV28 to TRBJ2-5, with a tentative D call TRBD2 (5 bases). Between the trimmed V and J ends, which lost 3 bases and 4 bases, there was a span of 18 bases. Germline CDR1 reads MDHEN; CDR2 reads SYDVKM. The CDR3 totals 16 residues. In nucleotides, the CDR3 is TGTGCCAGCAGTTTCCCTCGCAGCGGCGCGCGAGAGACCCAGTACTTC. The encoded protein is CASSFPRSGARETQYF.

The V gene is TRBV4-2, the J gene TRBJ2-2; 7 nucleotides align to TRBD2. J was trimmed by 0 bases and V by 0 bases; bases with no gene match: 10. Germline CDR1 is LGHNA and CDR2 is YNFKEQ. This CDR3 is 19 amino acids long. CDR3 region: CASSQDNPRLAANTGELFF. The CDR3 nucleotides read TGTGCCAGCAGCCAAGATAACCCCCGGCTAGCGGCGAACACCGGGGAGCTGTTTTTT.